These 32 T cell receptor beta chains were all obtained from the same sample, sequenced in a study of blood T cell repertoires in COVID-19 (dated by TCRdb to about 2020). Libraries were built with the immunoSEQ multiplex PCR assay. TCRdb mirrors the immuneACCESS table, restricted to in-frame sequences. Some clones are absent from its copies; in checked studies, under half trace to an unresolved V gene, and the reason for the others is unknown. The sample contains 130,000 to 150,000 clones, more than 80% of them found a single time. The biggest ten clones account for roughly 4.8% of the sample. The sequenced material came from peripheral blood. Every receptor here comes from a human donor in a cohort sampled during active COVID-19.

The genes are TRBV28 and TRBJ2-7; possible D gene TRBD1, 6 bases. Trimming cost V 2 bases and J 4 bases, with 18 bases left between them. Germline CDR1 reads MDHEN; CDR2 reads SYDVKM. CDR3 length equals 16 residues. CDR3 sequence: CASSLTGPYQNYEQYV. The CDR3 bases are TGTGCCAGCAGTTTAACAGGGCCATACCAAAATTACGAGCAGTACGTC.

This clone has just a few counts. CDR3 sequence: CASSAGRANYGYTF. CDR3 sequence (DNA): TGTGCCAGCTCAGCGGGGAGAGCTAACTATGGCTACACCTTC. The chain employs TRBV18 and TRBJ1-2; D remains unclear. The CDR3 runs to 14 residues. Trimming removed 5 bases at V and 0 bases at J, with 10 bases between. Germline V gene lookup returns CDR1 KGHSH and CDR2 LQKENI. Full variable domain (outside the CDR3, taken from reference TRBV18 and TRBJ1-2): NAGVMQNPRHLVRRRGQEARLRCSPMKGHSHVYWYRQLPEEGLKFMVYLQKENIIDESGMPKERFSAEFPKEGPSILRIQQVVRGDSAAYFCASSAGRANYGYTFGSGTRLTVV.

This chain connects TRBV28 to TRBJ2-7; 11 bases are shared with TRBD2. Germline V gene lookup returns CDR1 MDHEN and CDR2 SYDVKM. After removal of 6 bases from V and 2 bases from J, the junction contained 6 bases not matched to a gene. This CDR3 is built from 15 residues. This chain's CDR3 is CASRKTSGATYEQYF. The CDR3, as DNA: TGTGCCAGCAGGAAGACTAGCGGGGCGACCTACGAGCAGTACTTC.

The V gene is TRBV7-8, the J gene TRBJ2-2; TRBD1 matches at 7 bases. Germline CDR1 SGHVS, CDR2 FQNEAQ. The CDR3 consists of 15 residues. The V and J ends lost 6 bases and 5 bases, in that order; junction bases with no gene match: 9. Written as DNA, the CDR3 is TGTGCCAGCAGTCATGGGGGCAGGGGGACCGGGGAGCTGTTTTTT. It translates to CASSHGGRGTGELFF.

This rearrangement joins TRBV6-5 to TRBJ2-7; TRBD1 might be the D (5 bases). V gave up 7 bases and J gave up 2 bases, with 9 bases separating them. Germline CDR1 is MNHEY and CDR2 is SVGAGI. The CDR3 has 12 residues. The CDR3, as DNA: TGTGCCAGCAACCGACAGACCTACGAGCAGTACTTC. Translated: CASNRQTYEQYF.

The V call is TRBV7-2, the J call TRBJ2-3; 9 bases line up with TRBD1. This CDR3 contains 14 residues. Trimming at V came to 5 bases and at J to 5 bases, leaving 5 bases not matched to a gene. Germline V gene lookup returns CDR1 SGHTA and CDR2 FQGNSA. Here the CDR3 DNA reads TGTGCCAGCAGCATACAGGGGGCGTTAGATACGCAGTATTTT. Residues: CASSIQGALDTQYF. Full variable domain (remainder filled in from reference TRBV7-2 and TRBJ2-3): GAGVSQSPSNKVTEKGKDVELRCDPISGHTALYWYRQSLGQGLEFLIYFQGNSAPDKSGLPSDRFSAERTGGSVSTLTIQRTQQEDSAVYLCASSIQGALDTQYFGPGTRLTVL.

The chain employs TRBV2 and TRBJ1-6; TRBD1 aligns across 10 bases. The germline V gene has CDR1 SNHLY and CDR2 FYNNEI. After removal of 6 bases from V and 6 bases from J, the junction contained 5 bases not matched to a gene. The CDR3 spans 15 residues. Here the CDR3 DNA reads TGTGCCAGCAGCGTCGGGACAGGGGTTAATTCACCCCTCCACTTT. As protein: CASSVGTGVNSPLHF.

The rearrangement joins TRBV9 to TRBJ1-1; D possibly corresponds to TRBD1 (5 bases). Trimming took off 0 bases at V and 6 bases at J, with 9 bases between the two ends. CDR1 is SGDLS, CDR2 YYNGEE, per germline. The CDR3 has 13 amino acids. As DNA, the CDR3 is TGTGCCAGCAGCGTAGTTGGGGGGTCTGAAGCTTTCTTT. Its translation: CASSVVGGSEAFF.

Regarding this clone: The junction shows a germline mismatch at one end, possibly a read error. This chain connects TRBV7-7 to TRBJ1-1; D perhaps matches TRBD1 (6 bases). The CDR3 has 16 amino acids. The germline gives CDR1 SSHAT, CDR2 FNYEAQ (reference sequence). CDR3: CASSFRGGRPNTEAFF. For the CDR3, the DNA is TGTGCTAGCAGCTTCAGAGGGGGACGTCCGAACACTGAAGCTTTCTTT.

The CDR3 reads CASSESAYNEQFF. In DNA form, the CDR3 reads TGTGCCAGCAGTGAGTCAGCCTACAATGAGCAGTTCTTC. The V and J genes are TRBV2 and TRBJ2-1, with unresolved D. With 3 bases removed from V and 2 bases from J, the gap between germline ends came to 5 bases. Looked up from germline, CDR1 is SNHLY and CDR2 is FYNNEI. This CDR3 is 13 amino acids long.

The CDR3 DNA follows: TGTGCCAGCAGGGGTTTTAGAGGGAGTAACCGGTTCTTC. Its translation: CASRGFRGSNRFF. The rearrangement uses TRBV28 and TRBJ2-1, with D possibly being TRBD2 (5 bases). Germline V gene sequence: CDR1 MDHEN, CDR2 SYDVKM. V lost 6 bases and J 15 bases, leaving 21 bases between the germline ends. This CDR3 is built from 13 residues.

This clone was observed a few times. The chain has TRBV6-6 and TRBJ1-1; no clear D gene. The length of the CDR3 is 12 residues. Germline V gene lookup returns CDR1 MNHNY and CDR2 SVGAGI (reference sequence). The V end lost 6 bases, the J end lost 5 bases, and 10 bases lay between the germline ends. CDR3 residues: CASRKTRTEAFF. The CDR3 DNA reads as TGTGCCAGCAGAAAGACTAGGACTGAAGCTTTCTTT.

V and J are TRBV6-1 and TRBJ1-5; TRBD1 matches 7 bases. With 3 bases clipped from V and 3 bases from J, the junction kept 14 bases outside the gene matches. The CDR3 runs 18 residues. Looked up from germline, CDR1 is MNHNS and CDR2 is SASEGT. The CDR3 sequence: CASSEPPLGTAHNQPQHF. CDR3 nucleotides: TGTGCCAGCAGTGAGCCCCCCTTAGGGACAGCCCACAATCAGCCCCAGCATTTT.

In its sample, this clone was seen a few times. The chain carries TRBV7-8 and TRBJ2-5, with D possibly TRBD1 on 6 matching bases. Trimming removed 1 base from V and 1 base from J, with 7 bases in between. The CDR3 runs to 14 residues. CDR1 and CDR2 from the germline V gene are SGHVS and FQNEAQ. The CDR3 DNA follows: TGTGCCAGCAGCTTAGACAGGGCCCAAGAGACCCAGTACTTC. Translation gives CASSLDRAQETQYF.

This clone has just one count. The chain joins TRBV28 to TRBJ2-5; 7 bases are shared with TRBD1. The germline gives CDR1 MDHEN, CDR2 SYDVKM. J was trimmed by 6 bases and V by 6 bases; bases with no gene match: 4. The CDR3 sequence is 12 residues long. DNA of the CDR3: TGTGCCAGCAGCGGGGACAGCAAGACCCAGTACTTC. Its protein product is CASSGDSKTQYF.

This clone was counted a few times. The limits of the CDR3 on the DNA are not certain, so only TCRdb's listed CDR3 is given. The chain has TRBV21-1 and TRBJ2-5; TRBD2 was called by the table and not checked on the DNA. TRBV21-1 counts as a pseudogene. The CDR3 contains 18 residues when both ends are counted. The chain's CDR3 is CASSKVGSGTSVRETQYF.

The J gene is TRBJ2-1, the V gene TRBV29-1; 7 bases align to TRBD1. This CDR3 has 14 amino acids. Germline CDR1 reads SQVTM; CDR2 reads ANQGSEA. V lost 7 bases and J lost 8; bases outside the gene matches: 14. CDR3 amino acids: CSASDRVKIDEQFF. The CDR3 DNA follows: TGCAGCGCGAGCGACAGGGTGAAGATAGATGAGCAGTTCTTC.

This sequence joins TRBV12-5 and TRBJ2-3; D is perhaps TRBD2 (6 bases). This CDR3 has 16 residues. The V gene's germline CDR1 is LGHNT and CDR2 FRNRAP. Between the trimmed V and J ends, which lost 5 bases and 4 bases, there was a span of 19 bases. CDR3: CASGPDPPGVADTQYF. The DNA for the CDR3 is TGTGCTAGTGGTCCCGACCCCCCGGGAGTCGCAGATACGCAGTATTTT.

This clone was counted at least ten times. The rearrangement uses TRBV2 and TRBJ1-5; 7 bases map to TRBD1. The CDR3 spans 11 residues. Germline V gene data show CDR1 as SNHLY and CDR2 as FYNNEI. V was clipped by 4 bases and J by 11 bases; unmatched bases: 2. This CDR3 is CASSGTGAQHF. DNA for the CDR3: TGTGCCAGCAGTGGAACAGGGGCCCAGCATTTT.

The chain employs TRBV5-8 and TRBJ2-1, with 14 bases fitting TRBD2. From germline, CDR1 is SGHTS and CDR2 YDEGEE. This CDR3 region has 17 residues. The V gene end was trimmed by 2 bases and the J gene end by 4 bases; junction bases not matched to a gene: 5. DNA for the CDR3: TGTGCCAGCAGCTTCCGACTAGCGGGAGGGACATACAATGAGCAGTTCTTC. It codes for CASSFRLAGGTYNEQFF.

The J gene is TRBJ2-5, the V gene TRBV11-2, with 9 bases that match TRBD2. Trimming at V came to 3 bases and at J to 4 bases, leaving 0 bases not matched to a gene. Germline assignment: CDR1 SGHAT and CDR2 FQNNGV. The CDR3 runs to 13 residues. The CDR3, as DNA: TGTGCCAGCAGCTTTAGCGGGAGAGAGACCCAGTACTTC. It yields the protein CASSFSGRETQYF.

The chain uses TRBV6-6 and TRBJ2-2; 7 bases map to TRBD2. The V gene's germline CDR1 is MNHNY and CDR2 SVGAGI (reference sequence). V trimming: 6 bases; J trimming: 3 bases; junction bases outside the gene matches: 7. The CDR3 contains 15 residues. The chain's CDR3 is CASSPRGSYTGELFF. The DNA for the CDR3 is TGTGCCAGCAGCCCACGCGGGAGTTACACCGGGGAGCTGTTTTTT.

This sequence joins TRBV3-1 (or the pseudogene TRBV3-2) and TRBJ2-7; weak D call: TRBD2 (6 bases). In germline, CDR1 is LGHDT, CDR2 YNNKEL (reference sequence). The V end lost 3 bases, the J end lost 2 bases, and 17 bases lay between the germline ends. The CDR3 totals 16 residues. The CDR3 here is CASSHSNGGLAYEQYF. The DNA for the CDR3 is TGTGCCAGCAGCCATTCCAACGGGGGACTTGCCTACGAGCAGTACTTC.

This rearrangement joins TRBV5-1 to TRBJ2-5; 11 bases are a match to TRBD2. The CDR3 runs to 15 residues. Germline lookup yields CDR1 SGHRS and CDR2 YFSETQ. With 2 bases clipped from V and 1 base from J, the junction kept 1 base outside the gene matches. The CDR3 here is CASSFGTSGQETQYF. CDR3 coding DNA: TGCGCCAGCAGCTTCGGGACTAGCGGCCAAGAGACCCAGTACTTC.

The genes are TRBV7-2 and TRBJ1-2; TRBD1 aligns across 9 bases. CDR3 length: 14 residues. CDR1 is SGHTA, CDR2 FQGNSA, per germline. Trimming cost V 5 bases and J 5 bases; bases outside gene matches: 6. Here the CDR3 reads CASSQTGGGYGYTF. Here the CDR3 DNA reads TGTGCCAGCAGCCAAACAGGGGGCGGGTATGGCTACACCTTC.

The J gene is TRBJ2-1, the V gene TRBV7-3, with 8 bases lining up with TRBD2. The germline V gene has CDR1 SGHTA and CDR2 FQGTGA. The CDR3 is 15 amino acids. After removal of 6 bases from V and 3 bases from J, the junction contained 7 bases not matched to a gene. The CDR3 sequence: CASRAGTSRYNEQFF. The CDR3 DNA is TGTGCCAGCAGGGCCGGGACTAGTCGCTACAATGAGCAGTTCTTC. Full variable domain (missing parts from reference TRBV7-3 and TRBJ2-1): GAGVSQTPSNKVTEKGKYVELRCDPISGHTALYWYRQSLGQGPEFLIYFQGTGAADDSGLPNDRFFAVRPEGSVSTLKIQRTERGDSAVYLCASRAGTSRYNEQFFGPGTRLTVL.

This sequence joins TRBV5-6 and TRBJ2-3; 7 bases are shared with TRBD1. From germline, CDR1 is SGHDT and CDR2 YYEEEE. There are 16 residues in the CDR3. V lost 4 bases, J lost 3 bases, and 11 bases stayed unmatched. The CDR3 is CASSTITGARTDTQYF. In nucleotides, the CDR3 is TGTGCCAGCAGCACTATAACAGGGGCGAGGACAGATACGCAGTATTTT.

This clone was observed a single time. V and J are TRBV6-6 and TRBJ1-1; TRBD1 is a possible D gene (5 bases). Germline values: CDR1 MNHNY, CDR2 SVGAGI (reference sequence). Trimming took off 2 bases at V and 5 bases at J, with 15 bases between the two ends. This CDR3 spans 15 amino acids. CDR3 nucleotides: TGTGCCAGCAGTTACGGAAGCAGGGTCGGGACTGAAGCTTTCTTT. It is translated as CASSYGSRVGTEAFF.

The chain combines TRBV9 with TRBJ1-2; D not certain. Trimming took 5 bases from V and 6 from J, leaving 8 bases between them. The CDR3 has 11 residues. The germline CDR1 and CDR2 sequences are SGDLS and YYNGEE. The DNA for the CDR3 is TGTGCCAGCAGGGTCGGGGATGGCTACACCTTC. Translated, it gives CASRVGDGYTF.

This clone has a handful of counts. The chain is built from TRBV6-1 and TRBJ1-6, with D maybe TRBD1 (5 bases). There are 15 residues in the CDR3. The V gene lost 0 bases and the J gene lost 11 bases, with 14 bases spanning the gap. The germline gives CDR1 MNHNS, CDR2 SASEGT. CDR3 region: CASSEAKGWGTPLHF. CDR3 coding DNA: TGTGCCAGCAGTGAAGCGAAGGGGTGGGGAACACCCCTCCACTTT.

This chain links TRBV7-2 with TRBJ1-5; D may be TRBD1 (6 bases). The CDR3 totals 17 residues. Between the trimmed V and J ends, which lost 1 base and 4 bases, there was a span of 17 bases. Germline V CDR1 and CDR2: SGHTA, FQGNSA. This CDR3 is CASSLGGGQGRNQPQHF. CDR3 bases: TGTGCCAGCAGCTTAGGGGGTGGGCAGGGGAGAAATCAGCCCCAGCATTTT. Variable domain in full (rest from reference TRBV7-2 and TRBJ1-5): GAGVSQSPSNKVTEKGKDVELRCDPISGHTALYWYRQSLGQGLEFLIYFQGNSAPDKSGLPSDRFSAERTGGSVSTLTIQRTQQEDSAVYLCASSLGGGQGRNQPQHFGDGTRLSIL.

The chain is built from TRBV18 and TRBJ1-2, with 11 nucleotides matching TRBD1. This CDR3 spans 14 amino acids. Trimming cost V 3 bases and J 6 bases; bases outside gene matches: 3. Per the germline V gene, CDR1 is KGHSH and CDR2 is LQKENI. The CDR3 loop reads CASSPGTGGHGYTF. The CDR3 DNA is TGTGCCAGCTCACCTGGGACAGGGGGGCATGGCTACACCTTC.